This is a list of T cell receptor beta chains from one sample in a study of blood T cell repertoires in COVID-19. The repertoire was sequenced with immunoSEQ multiplex PCR; TCRdb's copy has only in-frame clones and lacks some. Counted here are almost 50,000 clones, 68% occurring once; the ten biggest clones make up just under 9%. Sequenced input: peripheral blood. Receptors were obtained from a woman in her 70s with acute or convalescent COVID-19. Each CDR3 is given with its conserved first and last residue. Fields, in order: V gene, clone size, D gene, J gene, CDR3 protein, CDR3 DNA. The D gene is left open where the match is weak. Not every row has a clone size; where given, it reads once, few, many or a size class.

TRBV3-1/TRBV3-2	-	TRBD1	TRBJ1-5	CASSQNRGQNQPQHF	TGTGCCAGCAGCCAAAATAGGGGACAGAACCAGCCCCAGCATTTT
TRBV28	-	TRBD1	TRBJ1-1	CASTVAGTGGTEAFF	TGTGCCAGCACCGTTGCCGGGACAGGGGGCACTGAAGCTTTCTTT
TRBV28	-	TRBD1	TRBJ2-2	CASSSDRAGELFF	TGTGCCAGCAGTAGCGACAGGGCCGGGGAGCTGTTTTTT
TRBV12-3/TRBV12-4	-	TRBD1	TRBJ2-4	CASSPGQGNIQYF	TGTGCCAGCAGCCCGGGACAGGGAAACATTCAGTACTTC
TRBV7-2	-	-	TRBJ2-4	CASSFTEAKNIQYF	TGTGCCAGCAGCTTCACAGAAGCCAAAAACATTCAGTACTTC
TRBV10-1	-	-	TRBJ2-3	CASSDGSTDTQYF	TGCGCCAGCAGTGATGGGAGTACAGATACGCAGTATTTT
TRBV7-9	-	-	TRBJ2-1	CASSLRQDEQFF	TGTGCCAGCAGCTTAAGGCAGGATGAGCAGTTCTTC
TRBV9	-	-	TRBJ2-2	CASSVGGGLTGELFF	TGTGCCAGCAGCGTAGGGGGGGGGCTGACCGGGGAGCTGTTTTTT
TRBV28	many	-	TRBJ2-7	CASGSSRYEQYF	TGTGCCAGCGGGTCTAGCCGTTACGAGCAGTACTTC
TRBV5-1	-	-	TRBJ2-5	CASSFTPSEAQYF	TGCGCCAGCAGCTTTACCCCGTCGGAGGCCCAGTACTTC
TRBV3-1/TRBV3-2	once	TRBD2	TRBJ2-5	CASSLRTSGEETQYF	TGTGCCAGCAGCCTCCGGACTAGCGGGGAAGAGACCCAGTACTTC
TRBV19	few	-	TRBJ2-7	CASSTAGISSYEQYF	TGTGCCAGTAGTACCGCCGGGATCAGCTCCTACGAGCAGTACTTC
TRBV30	once	-	TRBJ2-1	CAWSVVGPYNEQFF	TGTGCCTGGAGTGTGGTTGGCCCCTACAATGAGCAGTTCTTC
TRBV9	-	TRBD1	TRBJ1-2	CASSQGGRGYTF	TGTGCCAGCAGCCAAGGGGGCCGTGGCTACACCTTC
TRBV4-2	-	TRBD2	TRBJ2-7	CASSQDTSGGPSYEQYF	TGTGCCAGCAGCCAAGATACTAGCGGGGGACCCTCCTACGAGCAGTACTTC
TRBV3-1/TRBV3-2	-	TRBD2	TRBJ2-1	CASSHGTSGGGDEQFF	TGTGCCAGCAGCCATGGGACTAGCGGGGGGGGCGATGAGCAGTTCTTC
TRBV11-2	-	-	TRBJ1-6	CASRDGRGPYYYNSPLHF	TGTGCCAGCAGGGATGGCAGGGGCCCTTATTATTATAATTCACCCCTCCACTTT
TRBV5-1	-	TRBD1	TRBJ1-4	CASSPRTGRNEKLFF	TGCGCCAGCAGCCCGAGGACAGGGAGGAATGAAAAACTGTTTTTT
TRBV6-5	-	TRBD1	TRBJ2-1	CASSTGGWEQFF	TGTGCCAGCAGCACAGGGGGCTGGGAGCAGTTCTTC
TRBV5-1	-	-	TRBJ1-1	CASSWDTGVEAFF	TGCGCCAGCAGCTGGGATACCGGGGTTGAAGCTTTCTTT
TRBV6-5	-	TRBD1	TRBJ1-2	CASSEQGVDYGYTF	TGTGCCAGCAGCGAGCAGGGGGTCGACTATGGCTACACCTTC
TRBV5-1	-	TRBD2	TRBJ2-5	CASSLRGQETQYF	TGCGCCAGCAGCCTGCGGGGGCAAGAGACCCAGTACTTC
TRBV6-2/TRBV6-3	-	-	TRBJ2-1	CASSAGPGQGSYNEQFF	TGTGCCAGCAGCGCAGGACCGGGACAAGGGTCCTACAATGAGCAGTTCTTC
TRBV2	-	-	TRBJ2-7	CASRGPRSYEQYF	TGTGCCAGCAGAGGTCCCAGGTCCTACGAGCAGTACTTC
TRBV18	-	TRBD1	TRBJ2-7	CASSLGQGRTYEQYF	TGTGCCAGCTCCCTGGGACAGGGAAGGACCTACGAGCAGTACTTC
TRBV7-3	-	TRBD2	TRBJ2-7	CASSLSGGLGEQYF	TGTGCCAGCAGCTTAAGCGGGGGTCTCGGCGAGCAGTACTTC
TRBV15	once	TRBD1	TRBJ2-5	CATSRDRTGEETQYF	TGTGCCACCAGCAGAGATCGCACAGGGGAAGAGACCCAGTACTTC
TRBV27	-	-	TRBJ2-3	CASSFWWGHTDTQYF	TGTGCCAGCAGTTTCTGGTGGGGACACACAGATACGCAGTATTTT
TRBV6-5	few	-	TRBJ1-5	CASSRGYYQPQHF	TGTGCCAGCAGTCGAGGATATTATCAGCCCCAGCATTTT
TRBV6-5	-	TRBD2	TRBJ2-7	CASGLAASYEQYF	TGTGCCTCGGGACTAGCGGCTTCCTACGAGCAGTACTTC
TRBV3-1/TRBV3-2	-	TRBD2	TRBJ2-7	CASSQKKGTSGIECSYEQYF	TGTGCCAGCAGCCAAAAAAAGGGGACTAGCGGGATAGAATGCTCCTACGAGCAGTACTTC
TRBV14	few	-	TRBJ1-1	CASSHGTYRAQGAEAFF	TGTGCCAGCAGCCATGGGACCTACAGGGCCCAAGGGGCTGAAGCTTTCTTT
TRBV11-2	-	TRBD2	TRBJ2-7	CASSPAGGVSTKQYF	TGTGCCAGCAGCCCAGCGGGGGGGGTGTCTACGAAGCAGTACTTC
TRBV2	-	-	TRBJ1-4	CASSLRGTGFEKLFF	TGTGCCAGCAGCCTAAGGGGGACCGGGTTTGAAAAACTGTTTTTT
TRBV6-5	few	TRBD2	TRBJ2-7	CASILAGPPYEQYF	TGTGCCAGCATCTTAGCGGGGCCGCCCTACGAGCAGTACTTC
TRBV28	-	TRBD1	TRBJ1-2	CASLKDRSYGYTF	TGTGCCAGCCTAAAGGACAGGTCCTATGGCTACACCTTC
TRBV14	-	-	TRBJ2-7	CASSQGNYEQYF	TGTGCCAGCAGCCAAGGTAACTACGAGCAGTACTTC
TRBV11-2	-	TRBD1	TRBJ1-1	CASSGGQGEEAFF	TGTGCCAGCAGCGGTGGACAGGGTGAAGAAGCTTTCTTT
TRBV7-3	-	TRBD2	TRBJ2-1	CASSLDGGGHPYNEQFF	TGTGCCAGCAGCTTAGACGGGGGGGGCCACCCTTACAATGAGCAGTTCTTC
TRBV2	-	TRBD2	TRBJ2-1	CASTLAGEGDEQFF	TGTGCCAGCACGCTAGCGGGAGAGGGTGATGAGCAGTTCTTC
TRBV4-1	few	-	TRBJ2-2	CASSQEEIGGGLFF	TGCGCCAGCAGCCAAGAAGAGATCGGCGGCGGGCTGTTTTTT
TRBV15	-	TRBD1	TRBJ2-7	CATSRDWQGAYEQYF	TGTGCCACCAGCAGAGATTGGCAGGGGGCCTACGAGCAGTACTTC
TRBV4-2	-	-	TRBJ2-2	CASSQVKHTGELFF	TGTGCCAGCAGCCAAGTGAAGCACACCGGGGAGCTGTTTTTT
TRBV6-5	-	-	TRBJ2-7	CASRDRRSGLEQYF	TGTGCCAGCAGAGACCGACGGAGCGGACTAGAGCAGTACTTC
TRBV28	few	-	TRBJ1-2	CASTSTQGYGYTF	TGTGCCAGCACCTCTACACAGGGATATGGCTACACCTTC
TRBV4-1	-	TRBD2	TRBJ2-5	CASSPFAGGPATQYF	TGCGCCAGCAGCCCTTTCGCGGGGGGCCCTGCGACCCAGTACTTC
TRBV28	-	-	TRBJ2-3	CASSFMFGGNQNTQYF	TGTGCCAGCAGTTTTATGTTTGGGGGGAACCAAAATACGCAGTATTTT
TRBV9	-	-	TRBJ2-1	CASSPTGRRGEQFF	TGTGCCAGCAGCCCGACTGGAAGGAGGGGTGAGCAGTTCTTC
TRBV7-3	-	-	TRBJ2-1	CASSLSHYNEQFF	TGTGCCAGCAGCTTAAGTCATTACAATGAGCAGTTCTTC
TRBV29-1	few	TRBD1	TRBJ1-1	CSVTDRGKAEAFF	TGCAGCGTAACCGACAGGGGCAAGGCTGAAGCTTTCTTT
TRBV28	-	TRBD2	TRBJ2-1	CASSPGGLAGRNNEQFF	TGTGCCAGCAGCCCGGGGGGACTAGCGGGAAGGAACAATGAGCAGTTCTTC
TRBV20-1	-	TRBD1	TRBJ2-7	CSASRTGGLYEQYF	TGCAGTGCTAGTAGGACAGGGGGCCTCTACGAGCAGTACTTC
TRBV3-1/TRBV3-2	few	TRBD1	TRBJ2-7	CASSPGTGVTEQYF	TGTGCCAGCAGCCCCGGGACAGGGGTTACCGAGCAGTACTTC
TRBV19	-	-	TRBJ2-3	CASSYRGGRGTQYF	TGTGCCAGTTCTTATAGGGGGGGCAGGGGTACGCAGTATTTT
TRBV12-3/TRBV12-4	-	-	TRBJ1-2	CASSLAGSGYTF	TGTGCCAGCAGTTTGGCCGGGTCCGGCTACACCTTC
TRBV19	-	-	TRBJ1-5	CASSMGTGQPQHF	TGTGCCAGTAGTATGGGGACTGGACAGCCCCAGCATTTT
TRBV3-1/TRBV3-2	-	TRBD2	TRBJ2-1	CASSRSGRGYNEQFF	TGTGCCAGCAGCCGTAGCGGGAGGGGGTACAATGAGCAGTTCTTC
TRBV6-6	-	-	TRBJ2-7	CASSPTFSSYEQYF	TGTGCCAGCAGTCCTACGTTTAGCTCCTACGAGCAGTACTTC
TRBV27	-	-	TRBJ2-5	CASSFAGPSRLKETQYF	TGTGCCAGCAGCTTTGCGGGGCCGAGTCGGCTTAAAGAGACCCAGTACTTC